This record concerns one TCR beta chain sequence. The data originate from a study of early T cells in non-severe SARS-CoV-2 infection. Study in general: RNA in bulk from unsorted whole blood was sequenced, and chains were unpaired.

The CDR3 has 14 residues. Germline V gene sequence: CDR1 DFQATT, CDR2 SNEGSKA (reference sequence). Trimming shortened V by 2 bases and J by 7 bases, and 15 bases separated the two germline ends. The TCR library protocol was used to attach unique molecular identifiers. These identifiers were attached to individual cDNA molecules. One entry per CDR3 protein, called by TCRdb with MiXCR from the 5' RACE reads. Among 65,000 to 85,000 distinct CDR3 sequences, 9.5% to 15% were seen once, and the ten largest hold 1.1%. This sequence originates from an adult who was a healthcare worker with PCR-confirmed SARS-CoV-2 infection or an uninfected control (not recorded which). Sequences were obtained from whole blood. V is TRBV20-1 and J is TRBJ2-4, with D possibly matching TRBD1 (7 bases). The CDR3 here is CSARQGGVWNIQYF. CDR3 nucleotide sequence: TGCAGTGCTAGACAGGGGGGTGTTTGGAACATTCAGTACTTC.